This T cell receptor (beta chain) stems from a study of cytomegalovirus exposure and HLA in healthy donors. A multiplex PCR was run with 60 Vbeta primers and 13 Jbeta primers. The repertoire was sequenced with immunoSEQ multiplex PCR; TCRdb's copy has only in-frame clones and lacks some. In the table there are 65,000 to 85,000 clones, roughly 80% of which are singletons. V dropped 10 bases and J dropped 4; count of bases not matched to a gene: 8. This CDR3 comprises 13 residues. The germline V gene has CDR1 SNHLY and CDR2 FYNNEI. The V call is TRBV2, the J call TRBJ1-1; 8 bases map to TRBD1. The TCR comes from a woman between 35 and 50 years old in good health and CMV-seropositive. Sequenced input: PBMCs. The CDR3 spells CATERDRPTEAFF. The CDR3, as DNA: TGTGCCACCGAGCGGGACAGGCCCACTGAAGCTTTCTTT.